The clone carrying this T cell receptor (beta chain) was found a few times. This specimen comes from a study of shared clonotypes between healthy human individuals. After removal of 4 bases from V and 0 bases from J, the junction contained 4 bases not matched to a gene. Looked up from germline, CDR1 is LNHNV and CDR2 is YYDKDF (reference sequence). CDR3 length: 15 residues. The assay was immunoSEQ multiplex PCR, and TCRdb's table has in-frame clones only and misses some. The sample lists 450,000 to 650,000 clones, about 80% occurring once. V is TRBV15 and J is TRBJ1-1, with 8 bases that match TRBD1. Sequencing input: PBMCs. The TCR sequence derives from a woman in her 40s in good health. Some clones in this sample may be carry-over from other donors' samples. The CDR3 protein is CATSKRTGLNTEAFF. As DNA, the CDR3 is TGTGCCACCAGCAAACGGACAGGGCTGAACACTGAAGCTTTCTTT.